This TCR beta chain comes out of a study of shared clonotypes between healthy human individuals. To note about this clone: Antigen specificity is unknown.

Findings and caveats of the study: The generation probabilities recorded for non-shared clonotypes fell below those of clonotypes shared by all four donors.

Trimming took off 6 bases at V and 3 bases at J, with 12 bases between the two ends. The CDR3 is made up of 13 amino acids. Per the germline V gene, CDR1 is MDHEN and CDR2 is SYDVKM. The sorted-subset replicate PCRs were given about 210 ng DNA, which is 31,000 or so T cell genomes. Only in-frame clones appear in the TCRdb table, and some are missing; sequencing was by immunoSEQ multiplex PCR. The repertoire includes about 2.4 million clones, roughly 93% of them detected once, and approximately 0.36% sits in the top ten. The receptor was derived from a man younger than 30 in good health. Some clones in this sample may be carry-over from other donors' samples. Sequenced input: naive CD4+ T cells from PBMCs. Documented subset: CD45RA+ positively selected. The V and J genes are TRBV28 and TRBJ2-7; maybe TRBD1 (6 bases). In DNA form, the CDR3 reads TGTGCCAGCAGGGAAAGACAGGTCTACGAGCAGTACTTC. It translates to CASRERQVYEQYF.